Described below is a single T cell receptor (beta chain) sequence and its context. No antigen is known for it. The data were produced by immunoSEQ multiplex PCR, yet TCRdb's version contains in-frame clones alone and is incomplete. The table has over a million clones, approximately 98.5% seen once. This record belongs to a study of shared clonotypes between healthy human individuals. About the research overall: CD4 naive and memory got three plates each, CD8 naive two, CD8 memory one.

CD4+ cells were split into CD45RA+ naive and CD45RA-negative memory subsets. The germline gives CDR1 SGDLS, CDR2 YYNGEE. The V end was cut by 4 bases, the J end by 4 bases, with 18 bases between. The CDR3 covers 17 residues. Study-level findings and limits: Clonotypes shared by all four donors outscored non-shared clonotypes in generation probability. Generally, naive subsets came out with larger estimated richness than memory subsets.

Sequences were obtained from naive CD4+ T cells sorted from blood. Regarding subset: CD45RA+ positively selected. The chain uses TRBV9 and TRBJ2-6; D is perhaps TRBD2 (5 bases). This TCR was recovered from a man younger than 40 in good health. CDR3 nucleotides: TGTGCCAGCAGCCCCACCCAGGCGGGTTCCGGGGCCAACGTCCTGACTTTC. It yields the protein CASSPTQAGSGANVLTF.